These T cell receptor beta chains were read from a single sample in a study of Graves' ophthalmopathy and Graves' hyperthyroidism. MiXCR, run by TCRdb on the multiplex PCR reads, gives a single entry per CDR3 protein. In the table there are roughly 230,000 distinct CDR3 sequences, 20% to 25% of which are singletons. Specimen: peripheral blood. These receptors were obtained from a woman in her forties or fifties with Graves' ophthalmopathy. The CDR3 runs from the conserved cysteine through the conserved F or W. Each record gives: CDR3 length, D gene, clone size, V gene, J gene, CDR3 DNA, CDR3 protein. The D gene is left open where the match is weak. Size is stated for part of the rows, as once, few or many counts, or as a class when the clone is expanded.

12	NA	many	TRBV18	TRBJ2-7	TGTGCCAGCTCACAGGGTTTCGGCGAGCAGTACTTC	CASSQGFGEQYF
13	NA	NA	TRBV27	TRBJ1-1	TGTGCCAGCCAACAGGGAGTCAACACTGAAGCTTTCTTT	CASQQGVNTEAFF
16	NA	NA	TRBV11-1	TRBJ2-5	TGTGCCAGCAGCCAGGGGCGTCTAGCGGAGCAAGAGACCCAGTACTTC	CASSQGRLAEQETQYF
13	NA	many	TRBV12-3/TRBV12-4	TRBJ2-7	TGTGCCAGCAGTTTCTTGGCCGGCTACGAGCAGTACTTC	CASSFLAGYEQYF
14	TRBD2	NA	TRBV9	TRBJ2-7	TGTGCCAGCAGCCCACGGGACTACTCCTACGAGCAGTACTTC	CASSPRDYSYEQYF
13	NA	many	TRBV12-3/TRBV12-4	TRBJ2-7	TGTGCCAGCAGTTATGCGGAGTCCTACGAGCAGTACTTC	CASSYAESYEQYF
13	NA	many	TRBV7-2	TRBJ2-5	TGTGCCAGCAGCTTAGCGCTCCAAGAGACCCAGTACTTC	CASSLALQETQYF
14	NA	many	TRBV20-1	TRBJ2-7	TGCAGTGCTCGTGGGGACATACTTTTATCCGAGCAGTACTTC	CSARGDILLSEQYF
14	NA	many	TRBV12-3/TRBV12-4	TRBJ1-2	TGTGCCAGCAGCACCCTAACAGCGCACTATGGCTACACCTTC	CASSTLTAHYGYTF
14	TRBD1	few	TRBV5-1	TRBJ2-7	TGCGCCAGCAGCAACGACAGGGGGCGCTTCGAGCAGTACTTC	CASSNDRGRFEQYF
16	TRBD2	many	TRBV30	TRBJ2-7	TGTGCCTGGAGTGTACGGGGCCTAGCGGACTCCTACGAGCAGTACTTC	CAWSVRGLADSYEQYF
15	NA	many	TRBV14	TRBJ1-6	TGTGCCAGCAGCCAATCGGGACGGAGTAATTCACCCCTCCACTTT	CASSQSGRSNSPLHF
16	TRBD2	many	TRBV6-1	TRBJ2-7	TGTGCCAGCAGCGAAGAGAGGACTAGAGGGAGGTTCGAGCAGTACTTC	CASSEERTRGRFEQYF
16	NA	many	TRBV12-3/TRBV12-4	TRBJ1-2	TGTGCCAGCAGTTTGAGGGTGAAGGGCCCTAACTATGGCTACACCTTC	CASSLRVKGPNYGYTF
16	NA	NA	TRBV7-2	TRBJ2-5	TGTGCCAGCAGCTTAGGGCCGGGAAGGGGGCAAGAGACCCAGTACTTC	CASSLGPGRGQETQYF
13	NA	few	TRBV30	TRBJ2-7	TGTGCCTGGAGCCACGGTGGGGACTACGAGCAGTACTTC	CAWSHGGDYEQYF
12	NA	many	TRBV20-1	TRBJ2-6	TGCAGTGCTCAAGGGGGGGCCAACGTCCTGACTTTC	CSAQGGANVLTF
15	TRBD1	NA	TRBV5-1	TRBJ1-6	TGCGCCAGCAGCTTGGCGGGACAGGGGGTTTCACCCCTCCACTTT	CASSLAGQGVSPLHF
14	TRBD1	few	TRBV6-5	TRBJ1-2	TGTGCCAGCAGTTACGGGACAGGGGCCTATGGCTACACCTTC	CASSYGTGAYGYTF
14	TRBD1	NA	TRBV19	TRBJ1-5	TGTGCCAGTAAGGACAGGTTCGGCAATCAGCCCCAGCATTTT	CASKDRFGNQPQHF
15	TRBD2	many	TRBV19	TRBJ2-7	TGTGCCAGTAGTCTCGACGGGAGGGCCGTCTACGAGCAGTACTTC	CASSLDGRAVYEQYF
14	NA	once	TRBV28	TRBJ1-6	TGTGCCAGCAGGGTCGGACGGAGTAATTCACCCCTCCACTTT	CASRVGRSNSPLHF
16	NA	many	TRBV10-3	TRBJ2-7	TGTGCCATCAGTTCCGTGAAAGTAGCGGCACTCTACGAGCAGTACTTC	CAISSVKVAALYEQYF
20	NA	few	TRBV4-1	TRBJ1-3	TGCGCCAGCAGCCTCTACCGGGACCCACGGAAAGTCCCCTCTGGAAACACCATATATTTT	CASSLYRDPRKVPSGNTIYF
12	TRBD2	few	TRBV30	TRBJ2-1	TGTGCCTGGGGGGGGGGAAGGGGTGAGCAGTTCTTC	CAWGGGRGEQFF
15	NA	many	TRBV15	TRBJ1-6	TGTGCCACCAGCAGAGTTGGGGGGAGATATTCACCCCTCCACTTT	CATSRVGGRYSPLHF
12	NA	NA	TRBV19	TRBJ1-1	TGTGCCAGTTGCGGCGTCAACTCTGAAGCTTTCTTT	CASCGVNSEAFF
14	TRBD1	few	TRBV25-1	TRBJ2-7	TGTGCCAGCAGCGTCCGGGACAGCGACTACGAGCAGTACTTC	CASSVRDSDYEQYF
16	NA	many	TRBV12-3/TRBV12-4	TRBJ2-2	TGTGCCAGCAGTTTCTGGACGCCCGCGAACACCGGGGAGCTGTTTTTT	CASSFWTPANTGELFF
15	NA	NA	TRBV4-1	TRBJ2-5	TGCGCCAGCAGCCCGAGTCCCTATTCCCAAGAGACCCAGTACTTC	CASSPSPYSQETQYF
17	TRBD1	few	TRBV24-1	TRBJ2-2	TGTGCCACCAGTGATCCGGGACAGGGGAAGAACACCGGGGAGCTGTTTTTT	CATSDPGQGKNTGELFF